This TCR beta chain came from a study of shared clonotypes between healthy human individuals. The overall study: A couple of female and a few male donors aged 18 to 49 were enrolled. Each donor had three CD4 naive, three CD4 memory, two CD8 naive and one CD8 memory plate.

CDR1 SEHNR and CDR2 FQNEAQ come from the germline V gene (reference sequence). V shed 1 base, J shed 6 bases, and the junction held 12 bases outside the gene matches. The CDR3 covers 16 residues. Deep-level assay runs were performed. Each PCR replicate from the sorted subsets contained about 180 ng DNA, which is roughly 33,000 T cell genomes. Method: immunoSEQ multiplex PCR; TCRdb's copy keeps in-frame clones and lacks some. The table shows around 2.1 million clones, with 85% to 95% occurring only once. CD45RO negativity and positive selection for CCR7 defined naive CD8 cells, a population that excluded terminally differentiated effector memory CD45RA+ cells.

This clonotype originated in a man younger than 35 in good health. Some clones in this sample may be carry-over from other donors' samples. The V call is TRBV7-9, the J call TRBJ2-7; 7 bases match TRBD2. The sequenced sample was naive CD8+ T cells from PBMCs. CDR3 in DNA: TGTGCCAGCAGCTTAGTGGGACTAACATTGAAAACCGAGCAGTACTTC. The encoded protein is CASSLVGLTLKTEQYF. The entire variable domain, with the rest obtained from reference TRBV7-9 and TRBJ2-7, is as follows: DTGVSQNPRHKITKRGQNVTFRCDPISEHNRLYWYRQTLGQGPEFLTYFQNEAQLEKSRLLSDRFSAERPKGSFSTLEIQRTEQGDSAMYLCASSLVGLTLKTEQYFGPGTRLTVT.